This TCR beta chain originates from a study of spatial heterogeneity in lung cancer (dated by TCRdb to about 2019). Regarding the complete study: Samples were obtained from about 75 patients with early-stage, untreated non-small cell lung cancer from the lung TRACERx cohort. Follow-up PBMC samples were sequenced whenever available, and the median time to follow-up was 2 to 3 years after resection. Beta-chain transcripts were consistently detected in greater numbers than alpha-chain transcripts, which likely reflected higher beta-chain transcript abundance. In the raw uncorrected reads, each unique combination of TCR and UMI appeared more than ten times on average. In non-small cell lung cancer, the study made a quantitative comparison of TCR alpha and beta repertoires among multiple tumor regions, matched nontumor lung and blood. The study linked features of the TCR repertoire to counts of nonsynonymous mutations, which were determined by whole-exome sequencing of tumor tissue. At surgery, both alpha and beta chains were TCR-sequenced in more than 200 tumor regions, fewer than 85 matched nontumor lung samples and over 50 PBMC samples. Overall study outcomes, separate from this receptor: Ubiquitous expanded tumor TCRs were detected in blood more often at tumor resection than at routine follow-up. Confirming at a functional level the hypothesis that regional TCRs recognize regional mutations was considered to require additional single-cell paired TCR alpha and beta sequencing. Comparisons of baseline and follow-up blood repertoires included only approximately 15 patients.

The CDR3 spans 11 residues, from the cysteine through the phenylalanine. Only the CDR3 portion is preserved as DNA: 33 bases, with reading frame beginning at the first base. V loses 8 bases, J loses 11 bases, and the germline ends lie 18 bases apart. In the germline V gene, CDR1 corresponds to SQVTM and CDR2 to ANQGSEA. This clonotype was seen many times. The target of this receptor is not known. The record has no base qualities; no much larger clone is one base away. The time point label here, explained by the study, means: blood at routine non-recurrence follow-up after resection. For TCR sequencing, whole RNA was extracted from tumor and nontumor lung tissue, or from cryopreserved PBMC samples, and no cell sorting was done. Only patients for whom sufficient RNA was available from at least two tumor regions were selected for TCR sequencing. Libraries came from 5' RACE. These reads were obtained on a NextSeq 500. In the TCR library protocol, a unique molecular identifier was attached to each TCR cDNA molecule so that PCR and sequencing errors could be corrected. Turning to the authors' computational methods: TCR identification, UMI-based error correction and CDR3 extraction were all carried out with Decombinator tools. TCRs above a frequency of 2 per 1,000, corresponding to the top 1% of the tumor frequency distribution, were defined as expanded. Renyi diversity was calculated using the R vegan package after each repertoire was subsampled 100 times to 5,000 TCRs. To build CDR3 similarity networks, amino acid triplet string-kernel similarity was used, and CDR3s were connected when their pairwise similarity was above 0.82. In-frame beta chains were kept once TCRdb had trimmed the public reads at Q25 with fastp and called clones with MiXCR. Entries are consolidated by CDR3 protein sequence, retaining the most common genes and DNA. TCRdb assigned the V and J calls; the authors' analysis was not used. The sample table records tens of thousands of distinct CDR3 sequences; more than 6.5% of these occur just once. Together, the top ten hold about 9.4% of the sample.

This sequence was found in a male donor with early-stage non-small cell lung cancer. This receptor chain uses TRBV29-1 and TRBJ2-5; the D gene is perhaps TRBD2, from 5 matching bases. This specimen was PBMCs, taken at follow-up. The CDR3: CSPRVDGEQYF. The bases are TGCAGCCCGAGGGTGGACGGGGAGCAGTACTTC.